This T cell receptor beta chain was observed in a study of T cell clusters in autoimmune cytopenias. TRB was amplified by touch-down multiplex PCR, primer pools A and B combined. Each CDR3 protein gets one entry in TCRdb, which reprocessed the multiplex PCR reads and gives no DNA. The sample features over 7,000 distinct CDR3 sequences, with roughly 3% in its top ten. The CDR3 totals 14 residues. CDR1 and CDR2 from the germline V gene are MNHNS and SASEGT. Roughly 38,000 genome equivalents of blood DNA were amplified for TRB. This clonotype ranks as medium-sized in terms of frequency. Source material: peripheral blood. The V call is TRBV6-1, the J call TRBJ2-2. The source of this sequence is a human donor with an autoimmune cytopenia or autoimmune hepatitis (not recorded which). CDR3 loop: CASRSAGWTGELFF.